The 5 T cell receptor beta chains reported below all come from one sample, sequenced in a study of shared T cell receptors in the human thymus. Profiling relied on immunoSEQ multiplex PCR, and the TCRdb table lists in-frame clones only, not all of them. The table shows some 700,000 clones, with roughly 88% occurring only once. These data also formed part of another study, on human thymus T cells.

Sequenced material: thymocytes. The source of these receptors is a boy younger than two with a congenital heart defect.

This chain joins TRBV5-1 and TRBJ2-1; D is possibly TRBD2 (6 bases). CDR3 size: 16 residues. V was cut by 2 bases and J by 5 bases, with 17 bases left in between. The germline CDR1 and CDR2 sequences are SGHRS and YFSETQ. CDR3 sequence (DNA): TGCGCCAGCAGCTTCTTACTAGCCCAACCCCACAATGAGCAGTTCTTC. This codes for CASSFLLAQPHNEQFF. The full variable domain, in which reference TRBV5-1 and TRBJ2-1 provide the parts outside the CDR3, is KAGVTQTPRYLIKTRGQQVTLSCSPISGHRSVSWYQQTPGQGLQFLFEYFSETQRNKGNFPGRFSGRQFSNSRSEMNVSTLELGDSALYLCASSFLLAQPHNEQFFGPGTRLTVL.

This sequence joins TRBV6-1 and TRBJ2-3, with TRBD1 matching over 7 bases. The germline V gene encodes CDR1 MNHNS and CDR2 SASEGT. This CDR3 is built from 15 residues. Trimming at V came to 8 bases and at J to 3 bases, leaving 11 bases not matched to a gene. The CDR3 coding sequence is TGTGCCAGCCATTTCCAGGGGGTAGTTACAGATACGCAGTATTTT. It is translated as CASHFQGVVTDTQYF.

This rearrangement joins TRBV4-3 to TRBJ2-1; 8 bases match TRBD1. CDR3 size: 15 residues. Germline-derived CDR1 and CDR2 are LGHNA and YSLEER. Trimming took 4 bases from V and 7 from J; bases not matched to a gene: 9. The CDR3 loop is CASSRPGQVFNEQFF. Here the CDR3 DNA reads TGCGCCAGCAGCCGCCCGGGACAGGTATTTAATGAGCAGTTCTTC.

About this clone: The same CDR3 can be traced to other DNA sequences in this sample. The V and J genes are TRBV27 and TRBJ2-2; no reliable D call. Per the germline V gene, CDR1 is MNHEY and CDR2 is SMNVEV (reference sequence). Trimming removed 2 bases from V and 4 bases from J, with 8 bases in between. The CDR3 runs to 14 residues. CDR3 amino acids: CASSLRRSTGELFF. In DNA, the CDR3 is TGTGCCAGCAGTTTACGAAGGAGCACCGGGGAGCTGTTTTTT.

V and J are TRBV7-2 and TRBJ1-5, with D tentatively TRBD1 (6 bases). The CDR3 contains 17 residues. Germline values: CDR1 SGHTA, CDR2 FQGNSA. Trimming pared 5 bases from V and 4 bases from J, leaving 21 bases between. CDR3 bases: TGTGCCAGCAGCCCTGTAGGGATGACGGGGACAAATCAGCCCCAGCATTTT. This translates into CASSPVGMTGTNQPQHF.